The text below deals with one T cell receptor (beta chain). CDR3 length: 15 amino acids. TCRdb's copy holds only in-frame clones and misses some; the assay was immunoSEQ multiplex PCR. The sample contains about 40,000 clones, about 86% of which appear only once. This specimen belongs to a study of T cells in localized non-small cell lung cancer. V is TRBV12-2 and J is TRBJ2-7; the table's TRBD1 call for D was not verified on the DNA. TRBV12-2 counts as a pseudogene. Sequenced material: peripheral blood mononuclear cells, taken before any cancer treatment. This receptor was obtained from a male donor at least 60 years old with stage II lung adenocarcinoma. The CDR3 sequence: CASRRTEYPLYEQYF. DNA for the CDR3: TGTGCAAGTCGACGCACAGAGTACCCTCTCTACGAGCAGTACTTC.